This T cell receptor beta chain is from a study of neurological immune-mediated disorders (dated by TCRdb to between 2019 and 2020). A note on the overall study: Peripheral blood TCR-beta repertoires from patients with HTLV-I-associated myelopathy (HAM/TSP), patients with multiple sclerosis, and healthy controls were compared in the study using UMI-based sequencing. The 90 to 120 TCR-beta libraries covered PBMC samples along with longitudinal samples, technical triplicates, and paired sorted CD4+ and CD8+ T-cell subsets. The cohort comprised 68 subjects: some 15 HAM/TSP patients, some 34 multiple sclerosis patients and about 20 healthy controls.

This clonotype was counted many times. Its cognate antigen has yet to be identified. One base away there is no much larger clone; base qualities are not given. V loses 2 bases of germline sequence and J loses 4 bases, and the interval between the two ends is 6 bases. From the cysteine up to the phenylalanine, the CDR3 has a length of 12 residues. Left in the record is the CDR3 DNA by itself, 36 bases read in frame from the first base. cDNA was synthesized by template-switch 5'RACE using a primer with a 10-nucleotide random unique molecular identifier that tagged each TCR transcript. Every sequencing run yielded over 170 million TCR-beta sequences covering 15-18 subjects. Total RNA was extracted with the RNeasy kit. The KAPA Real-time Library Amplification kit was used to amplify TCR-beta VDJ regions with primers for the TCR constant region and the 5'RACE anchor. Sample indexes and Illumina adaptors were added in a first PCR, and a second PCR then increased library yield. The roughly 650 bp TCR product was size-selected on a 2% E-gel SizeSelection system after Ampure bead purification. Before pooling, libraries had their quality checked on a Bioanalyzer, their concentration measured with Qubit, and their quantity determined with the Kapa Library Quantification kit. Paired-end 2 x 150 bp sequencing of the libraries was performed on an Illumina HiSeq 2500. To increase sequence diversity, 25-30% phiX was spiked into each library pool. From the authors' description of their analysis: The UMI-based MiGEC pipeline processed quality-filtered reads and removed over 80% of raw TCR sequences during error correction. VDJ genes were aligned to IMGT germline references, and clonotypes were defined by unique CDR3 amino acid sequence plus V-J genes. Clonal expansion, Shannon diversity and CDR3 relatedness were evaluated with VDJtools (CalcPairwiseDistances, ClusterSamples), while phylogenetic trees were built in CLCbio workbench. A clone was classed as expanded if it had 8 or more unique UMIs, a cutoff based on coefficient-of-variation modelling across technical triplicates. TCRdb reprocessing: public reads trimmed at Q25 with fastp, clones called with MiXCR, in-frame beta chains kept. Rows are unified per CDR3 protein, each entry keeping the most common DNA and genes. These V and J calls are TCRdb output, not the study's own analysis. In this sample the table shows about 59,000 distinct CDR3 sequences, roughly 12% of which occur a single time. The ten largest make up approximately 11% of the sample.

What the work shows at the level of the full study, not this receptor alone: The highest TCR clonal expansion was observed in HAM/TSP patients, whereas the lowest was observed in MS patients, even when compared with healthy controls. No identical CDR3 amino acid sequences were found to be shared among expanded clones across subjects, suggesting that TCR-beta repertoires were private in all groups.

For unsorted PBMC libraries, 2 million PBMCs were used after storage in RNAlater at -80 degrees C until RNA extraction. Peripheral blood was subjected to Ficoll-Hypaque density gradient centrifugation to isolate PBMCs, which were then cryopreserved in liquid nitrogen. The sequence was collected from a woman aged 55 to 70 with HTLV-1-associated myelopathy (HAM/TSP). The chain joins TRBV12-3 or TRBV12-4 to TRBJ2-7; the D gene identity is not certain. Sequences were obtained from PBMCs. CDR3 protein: CASSLNLYEQYF. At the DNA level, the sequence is TGTGCCAGCAGTTTAAACCTTTACGAGCAGTACTTC.